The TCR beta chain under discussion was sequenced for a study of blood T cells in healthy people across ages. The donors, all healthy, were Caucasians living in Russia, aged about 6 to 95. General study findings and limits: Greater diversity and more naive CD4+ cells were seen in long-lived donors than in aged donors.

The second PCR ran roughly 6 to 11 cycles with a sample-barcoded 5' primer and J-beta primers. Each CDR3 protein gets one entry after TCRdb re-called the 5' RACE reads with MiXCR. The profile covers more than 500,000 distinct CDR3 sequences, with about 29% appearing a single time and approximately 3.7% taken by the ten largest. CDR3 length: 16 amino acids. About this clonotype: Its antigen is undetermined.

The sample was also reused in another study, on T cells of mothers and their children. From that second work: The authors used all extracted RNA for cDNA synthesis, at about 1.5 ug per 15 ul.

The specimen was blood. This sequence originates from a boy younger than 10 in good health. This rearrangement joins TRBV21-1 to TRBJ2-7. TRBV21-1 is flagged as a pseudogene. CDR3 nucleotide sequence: TGTGCCAGCAGCATATTGGACCCCGAGGGCTCCTACGAGCAGTACTTC. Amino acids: CASSILDPEGSYEQYF.